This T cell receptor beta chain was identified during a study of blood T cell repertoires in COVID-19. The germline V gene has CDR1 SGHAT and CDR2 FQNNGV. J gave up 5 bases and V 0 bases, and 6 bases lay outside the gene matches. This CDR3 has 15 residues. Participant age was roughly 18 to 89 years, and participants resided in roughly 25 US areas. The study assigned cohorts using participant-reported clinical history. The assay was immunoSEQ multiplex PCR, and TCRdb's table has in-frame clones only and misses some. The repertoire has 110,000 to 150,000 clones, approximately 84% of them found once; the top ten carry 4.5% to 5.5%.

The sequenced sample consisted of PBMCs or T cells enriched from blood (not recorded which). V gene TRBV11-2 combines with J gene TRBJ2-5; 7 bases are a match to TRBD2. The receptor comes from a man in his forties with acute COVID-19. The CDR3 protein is CASSLDYSSGETQYF. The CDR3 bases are TGTGCCAGCAGCTTAGATTATAGTAGCGGGGAGACCCAGTACTTC.